The 5 T cell receptor beta chains in this list originate from one sample, sequenced in a study of T cell changes during pregnancy in multiple sclerosis (dated by TCRdb to the late 2010s). The library was prepared using the immunoSEQ multiplex PCR assay. TCRdb took over this immuneACCESS table, retaining in-frame rearrangements with V and J assigned. Such tables are incomplete; in checked studies, under half of the missing clones stem from an unresolved V gene, and the remainder is unexplained. The sample profile shows around 96,000 clones; almost 95% of them were found once. About 2.4% of the sample belongs to the ten largest clones. The sample consisted of peripheral blood, taken in the third trimester of pregnancy. Receptors originate from a female donor with multiple sclerosis, enrolled in a pregnancy study.

This sequence joins TRBV7-2 and TRBJ2-1; weak D call: TRBD1 (6 bases). CDR1 is SGHTA and CDR2 is FQGNSA in the germline V gene. The V end was cut by 5 bases, the J end by 12 bases, with 20 bases between. CDR3 length: 14 residues. The CDR3 protein is CASSRQAAVYGQFF. In DNA, the CDR3 is TGTGCCAGCAGCCGACAGGCGGCGGTTTATGGGCAGTTCTTC.

V is TRBV27 and J is TRBJ2-3; 13 nucleotides match TRBD2. Germline lookup yields CDR1 MNHEY and CDR2 SMNVEV (reference sequence). This CDR3 has 18 residues. After removal of 3 bases from V and 4 bases from J, the junction contained 10 bases not matched to a gene. CDR3 protein: CASSFWTSGSRGADTQYF. For the CDR3, the DNA is TGTGCCAGCAGTTTTTGGACTAGCGGGAGTCGAGGAGCAGATACGCAGTATTTT.

A few counts support this clone. V usage is TRBV5-1 and J usage is TRBJ2-7, with 9 bases lining up with TRBD2. The length of the CDR3 is 18 residues. Germline V gene data show CDR1 as SGHRS and CDR2 as YFSETQ. The V gene end was trimmed by 4 bases and the J gene end by 0 bases; junction bases not matched to a gene: 14. The CDR3 sequence: CASSKVGAGGTTSYEQYF. Here the CDR3 DNA reads TGCGCCAGCAGCAAGGTAGGAGCGGGAGGAACCACCTCCTACGAGCAGTACTTC. Together with reference TRBV5-1 and TRBJ2-7, the CDR3 gives the full variable domain: KAGVTQTPRYLIKTRGQQVTLSCSPISGHRSVSWYQQTPGQGLQFLFEYFSETQRNKGNFPGRFSGRQFSNSRSEMNVSTLELGDSALYLCASSKVGAGGTTSYEQYFGPGTRLTVT.

This clone has a single count. The rearrangement uses TRBV28 and TRBJ2-2, with 7 bases that match TRBD1. The CDR3 runs to 16 residues. Per the germline V gene, CDR1 is MDHEN and CDR2 is SYDVKM. V was clipped by 1 base and J by 4 bases; unmatched bases: 6. The CDR3 here is CASSLFPGQITGELFF. CDR3 bases: TGTGCCAGCAGTTTATTCCCGGGACAGATCACCGGGGAGCTGTTTTTT. Full variable domain (remainder filled in from reference TRBV28 and TRBJ2-2): DVKVTQSSRYLVKRTGEKVFLECVQDMDHENMFWYRQDPGLGLRLIYFSYDVKMKEKGDIPEGYSVSREKKERFSLILESASTNQTSMYLCASSLFPGQITGELFFGEGSRLTVL.

The chain employs TRBV9 and TRBJ2-2; D is uncertain. Germline V gives CDR1 SGDLS, CDR2 YYNGEE. V lost 3 bases and J lost 4, with 7 bases in between. This CDR3 has 13 amino acids. As DNA, the CDR3 is TGTGCCAGCAGCGCACCGGTCACCGGGGAGCTGTTTTTT. The encoded protein is CASSAPVTGELFF.